Presented here are 23 T cell receptor beta chains from one specimen sequenced in a study of neurological immune-mediated disorders. TCRdb analysed the 5' RACE reads with MiXCR anew, one entry per CDR3 protein. The data contain some 60,000 distinct CDR3 sequences, 3% to 4.5% of them singletons. Input material: PBMCs. Source of these receptors: a woman aged 25 to 39 with multiple sclerosis.

This clonotype was counted at least ten times. The chain carries TRBV5-1 and TRBJ1-3; no definite D call. The germline CDR1 and CDR2 sequences are SGHRS and YFSETQ. V was trimmed by 0 bases and J by 3 bases, leaving 13 bases between them. The CDR3 contains 16 residues. The CDR3 spells CASSLDGPAIGNTIYF. The CDR3 DNA sequence: TGCGCCAGCAGCTTGGATGGCCCTGCCATTGGAAACACCATATATTTT.

Ten or more counts support this clonotype. The rearrangement uses TRBV28 and TRBJ2-7, with D possibly being TRBD1 (6 bases). Trimming pared 3 bases from V and 5 bases from J, leaving 20 bases between. Per germline, CDR1 MDHEN and CDR2 SYDVKM. The length of the CDR3 is 16 residues. CDR3 sequence reads: CASSLTQGRNIHEQYF. The CDR3 DNA follows: TGTGCCAGCAGTTTGACGCAGGGGCGTAATATCCACGAGCAGTACTTC.

This clonotype was found a few times. The chain uses TRBV12-3 or TRBV12-4 and TRBJ1-3, with D unresolved. The CDR3 is made up of 10 amino acids. The germline V and J ends were trimmed by 9 bases and 6 bases, with 6 bases remaining between them. The DNA of the CDR3 is TGTGCCAGAGGTGTAAACACCATATATTTT. Protein: CARGVNTIYF.

This clonotype has ten or more counts. The V call is TRBV7-8, the J call TRBJ2-3; perhaps TRBD2 as D (5 bases). V lost 5 bases and J lost 2, with 14 bases in between. This CDR3 contains 15 residues. The germline V gene encodes CDR1 SGHVS and CDR2 FQNEAQ. CDR3 sequence: CASSRAESFTDTQYF. In nucleotides, the CDR3 is TGTGCCAGCAGCAGAGCGGAAAGCTTCACAGATACGCAGTATTTT. The full variable domain, in which reference TRBV7-8 and TRBJ2-3 provide the parts outside the CDR3, is GAGVSQSPRYKVAKRGQDVALRCDPISGHVSLFWYQQALGQGPEFLTYFQNEAQLDKSGLPSDRFFAERPEGSVSTLKIQRTQQEDSAVYLCASSRAESFTDTQYFGPGTRLTVL.

This clonotype was picked up many times. The chain recombines TRBV3-1 with TRBJ2-7, with D possibly being TRBD2 (6 bases). The V gene's germline CDR1 is LGHDT and CDR2 YNNKEL (reference sequence). Between the trimmed V and J ends, which lost 6 bases and 3 bases, there was a span of 21 bases. The CDR3 is 16 amino acids. The CDR3 coding sequence is TGTGCCAGCAGTCACCCCCGGGACTCGCAAGACTACGAGCAGTACTTC. Amino acid sequence: CASSHPRDSQDYEQYF.

This clonotype has at least ten counts. DNA for the CDR3: TGTGCCAGCAGCGTAGATAGGGGGACAAGGCCCCAAGAGACCCAGTACTTC. Amino acids: CASSVDRGTRPQETQYF. The chain carries TRBV9 and TRBJ2-5; the D gene is possibly TRBD1 (6 bases). Germline CDR1 and CDR2: SGDLS and YYNGEE. The V end lost 0 bases, the J end lost 1 base, and 16 bases lay between the germline ends. This CDR3 has 17 amino acids.

This clonotype was found many times. A junction end diverges from the germline sequence, so it may reflect a read error. CDR3 bases: TGCAGTGTTAGAAGGGGCGGGAGAACTGAAGCTTTCTTT. This translates into CSVRRGGRTEAFF. The chain recombines TRBV20-1 with TRBJ1-1, with D tentatively TRBD1 (5 bases). The germline gives CDR1 DFQATT, CDR2 SNEGSKA (reference sequence). The CDR3 has 13 amino acids.

This clonotype has at least ten counts. The rearrangement links TRBV3-1 to TRBJ2-3; D gene unclear. The V gene lost 4 bases and the J gene lost 7 bases, with 12 bases spanning the gap. Germline CDR1 and CDR2: LGHDT and YNNKEL (reference sequence). The CDR3 is 13 amino acids. The CDR3 DNA reads as TGTGCCAGCAGCCCCAACATCGGATATACGCAGTATTTT. It translates to CASSPNIGYTQYF.

The table lists this clonotype with many counts. The chain has TRBV7-9 and TRBJ2-5, with D possibly TRBD2 on 5 matching bases. The CDR3 spans 17 residues. Trimming cost V 5 bases and J 4 bases, with 23 bases left between them. Germline V lookup: CDR1 SEHNR, CDR2 FQNEAQ (reference sequence). CDR3 sequence: CASSPPLYREAPETQYF. The CDR3 DNA is TGTGCCAGCAGCCCACCGCTGTACCGGGAAGCTCCAGAGACCCAGTACTTC.

This clonotype showed up many times. The chain couples TRBV7-2 to TRBJ2-4, with 7 bases lining up with TRBD1. The CDR3 has 14 residues. The germline V gene encodes CDR1 SGHTA and CDR2 FQGNSA. The junction had 5 bases not matched to a gene; V was cut back by 3 bases and J by 6 bases. The CDR3 spells CASSLGTASNIQYF. For the CDR3, the DNA is TGTGCCAGCAGCTTGGGGACAGCTTCAAACATTCAGTACTTC.

A few counts support this clonotype. Mismatch with germline at one junction end may stem from a read error. V gene TRBV20-1 combines with J gene TRBJ1-3, with 8 nucleotides matching TRBD1. This CDR3 has 13 amino acids. CDR1 and CDR2 (germline): DFQATT, SNEGSKA (reference sequence). CDR3 DNA sequence: TGCAGTGCTTCGGGACAGGAGCGAAAAACCATATATTTT. Residues: CSASGQERKTIYF.

This clonotype was seen a few times. The chain is built from TRBV12-3 or TRBV12-4 and TRBJ1-3, with D uncertain. There are 16 residues in the CDR3. Trimming left V 8 bases short and J 0 bases short, with 17 bases between. This chain's CDR3 is CASGSTDLVSGNTIYF. The CDR3 DNA follows: TGTGCCAGCGGATCGACCGACCTCGTCTCTGGAAACACCATATATTTT.

This clonotype was seen at least ten times. The rearrangement uses TRBV10-3 and TRBJ1-2; weak D call: TRBD1 (5 bases). The CDR3 consists of 13 residues. Trimming stripped 11 bases from V and 6 bases from J, with 19 bases between. CDR1 and CDR2 (germline): ENHRY, SYGVKD. Here the CDR3 reads CALRPGREDGYTF. The CDR3 DNA reads as TGTGCCTTACGACCGGGACGAGAAGATGGCTACACCTTC.

This clonotype was detected ten times or more. The chain combines TRBV20-1 with TRBJ2-7; 7 bases match TRBD1. Germline trimming cut 6 bases from V and 6 bases from J; bases unmatched to any gene: 17. CDR3 size: 15 residues. In germline, CDR1 is DFQATT, CDR2 SNEGSKA (reference sequence). For the CDR3, the DNA is TGCAGTGCCGAGACAGGGATAATAAGTAAGCGCGAGCAGTACTTC. It encodes CSAETGIISKREQYF.

Remarks on this clonotype: A read error may explain this, as a much larger clone is one base away. The chain recombines TRBV10-3 with TRBJ1-2; D call uncertain. Germline CDR1 ENHRY, CDR2 SYGVKD. CDR3 length: 14 residues. V gave up 4 bases and J gave up 2 bases, with 11 bases separating them. Written as DNA, the CDR3 is TGTGCCATCAGTGCCACAAACATCAACTATGGCTACACCTTC. This translates into CAISATNINYGYTF.

This clonotype was counted ten times or more. The chain uses TRBV20-1 and TRBJ2-5, with D possibly being TRBD1 (5 bases). The CDR3 is made up of 14 amino acids. Trimming pared 0 bases from V and 9 bases from J, leaving 17 bases between. Germline values: CDR1 DFQATT, CDR2 SNEGSKA (reference sequence). The CDR3 bases are TGCAGTGCTAGAGATCTGGACACCACCGGGCCCCAGTACTTC. This sequence encodes CSARDLDTTGPQYF.

This clonotype was detected ten times or more. The rearrangement uses TRBV15 and TRBJ1-5, with D perhaps TRBD1 (5 bases). The germline V gene encodes CDR1 LNHNV and CDR2 YYDKDF (reference sequence). The germline V and J ends were trimmed by 5 bases and 5 bases, with 10 bases remaining between them. CDR3 length: 13 amino acids. For the CDR3, the DNA is TGTGCCACCAGCCTAGAAGGGGATCAGCCCCAGCATTTT. It codes for CATSLEGDQPQHF.

This clonotype has at least ten counts. Written as DNA, the CDR3 is TGCAGTGCTAGAGATGGAGGGTACCCCGGGGAGCTGTTTTTT. It codes for CSARDGGYPGELFF. The J gene is TRBJ2-2, the V gene TRBV20-1, with D perhaps TRBD2 (6 bases). This CDR3 comprises 14 residues. V lost 0 bases, J lost 6 bases, and 11 bases lay in between. The germline gives CDR1 DFQATT, CDR2 SNEGSKA (reference sequence).

The chain employs TRBV6-1 and TRBJ2-7; TRBD2 matches at 11 bases. After removal of 1 base from V and 3 bases from J, the junction contained 11 bases not matched to a gene. In germline, CDR1 is MNHNS, CDR2 SASEGT. The CDR3 length is 18 residues. The CDR3 DNA follows: TGTGCCAGCAGTGAAGGACTAGCGGGAAAACAAGTCGGCTACGAGCAGTACTTC. Protein product: CASSEGLAGKQVGYEQYF.

In this sample, this clonotype turned up a few times. The chain is built from TRBV20-1 and TRBJ2-1, with D tentatively TRBD2 (6 bases). Germline lookup yields CDR1 DFQATT and CDR2 SNEGSKA (reference sequence). The V gene lost 1 base and the J gene lost 7 bases, with 20 bases spanning the gap. The CDR3 runs 16 residues. The CDR3 nucleotides read TGCAGTGCTAGAGCTCCCATGACTAGTACCAGGAATGAGCAGTTCTTC. Translating it yields CSARAPMTSTRNEQFF.

This clonotype was observed many times. The J gene is TRBJ1-2, the V gene TRBV27; the D gene is possibly TRBD1 (6 bases). From germline, CDR1 is MNHEY and CDR2 SMNVEV (reference sequence). The V gene lost 4 bases and the J gene lost 6 bases, with 12 bases spanning the gap. The CDR3 runs 13 residues. The CDR3 is CASSSGQNNGYTF. Here the CDR3 DNA reads TGTGCCAGCAGTTCCGGACAGAACAATGGCTACACCTTC.

The rearrangement joins TRBV6-2 or TRBV6-3 to TRBJ2-1; D is unclear. The CDR3 totals 12 residues. Trimming cost V 7 bases and J 5 bases, with 9 bases left between them. Per the germline V gene, CDR1 is MNHEY and CDR2 is SVGEGT. The CDR3 DNA follows: TGTGCCAGCACTCGGGCAAACAATGAGCAGTTCTTC. It translates to CASTRANNEQFF.

This clonotype was recorded at least ten times. The V and J genes are TRBV5-1 and TRBJ2-1; a weak D match, TRBD2 (6 bases). Germline V gene sequence: CDR1 SGHRS, CDR2 YFSETQ. The CDR3 covers 13 residues. Trimming left V 3 bases short and J 9 bases short, with 13 bases between. The CDR3 loop is CASSSTDGSEQFF. In nucleotides, the CDR3 is TGCGCCAGCAGCTCAACGGACGGGAGTGAGCAGTTCTTC. The full variable domain, its missing parts supplied by reference TRBV5-1 and TRBJ2-1, is KAGVTQTPRYLIKTRGQQVTLSCSPISGHRSVSWYQQTPGQGLQFLFEYFSETQRNKGNFPGRFSGRQFSNSRSEMNVSTLELGDSALYLCASSSTDGSEQFFGPGTRLTVL.